Listed here are 9 T cell receptor beta chains from one sample, sequenced in a study of shared T cell receptors in the human thymus. Profiled with immunoSEQ multiplex PCR; TCRdb holds only in-frame clones, not every one. The sample carries around 730,000 clones, approximately 85% recorded once. A further study also used this sample, focusing on human thymus T cells.

Sequenced input: thymocytes. These receptors all come from a girl under two years old with a congenital heart defect.

The chain combines TRBV28 with TRBJ2-5; 10 bases are a match to TRBD1. The CDR3 is made up of 19 amino acids. Trimming cost V 6 bases and J 2 bases; bases outside gene matches: 18. Germline V gives CDR1 MDHEN, CDR2 SYDVKM. The CDR3 nucleotides are TGTGCCAGCAGGCCAATGTCCGGGACAGGGGATGGTGTACAAGAGACCCAGTACTTC. Protein product: CASRPMSGTGDGVQETQYF.

V usage is TRBV5-1 and J usage is TRBJ1-1; a possible D gene is TRBD1 (6 bases). Trimming removed 4 bases at V and 8 bases at J, with 9 bases between. The CDR3 has 11 amino acids. Germline loops: CDR1 SGHRS, CDR2 YFSETQ. The chain's CDR3 is CASSRGGEAFF. DNA of the CDR3: TGCGCCAGCAGCCGAGGGGGAGAAGCTTTCTTT.

The rearrangement joins TRBV7-3 to TRBJ2-3; 10 bases map to TRBD2. The CDR3 length is 15 residues. J lost 2 bases, V lost 5 bases, and 4 bases had no gene match. Germline loops: CDR1 SGHTA, CDR2 FQGTGA. In DNA, the CDR3 is TGTGCCAGCAGCCCTAGCGGGGGTTACACAGATACGCAGTATTTT. Translating it yields CASSPSGGYTDTQYF.

The chain combines TRBV6-6 with TRBJ1-1; D possibly corresponds to TRBD1 (5 bases). Trimming stripped 1 base from V and 0 bases from J, with 12 bases between. Germline CDR1 is MNHNY and CDR2 is SVGAGI (reference sequence). The CDR3 totals 16 residues. CDR3 residues: CASSYWGWGLNTEAFF. In DNA, the CDR3 is TGTGCCAGCAGTTACTGGGGCTGGGGTCTGAACACTGAAGCTTTCTTT.

This clone was seen a single time. The gene calls are TRBV19 and TRBJ2-1; D is possibly TRBD2 (5 bases). The V end lost 1 base, the J end lost 8 bases, and 9 bases lay between the germline ends. This CDR3 comprises 13 residues. Per the germline V gene, CDR1 is LNHDA and CDR2 is SQIVND (reference sequence). This CDR3 is CASSIGVAYEQFF. In DNA form, the CDR3 reads TGTGCCAGTAGTATAGGTGTAGCGTATGAGCAGTTCTTC.

This clone was picked up one time. The chain uses TRBV4-3 and TRBJ1-2; D ambiguous. V gave up 2 bases and J gave up 3 bases, with 16 bases separating them. The CDR3 length is 16 residues. The germline V gene encodes CDR1 LGHNA and CDR2 YSLEER. The CDR3 DNA reads as TGCGCCAGCAGCCAAAGCTTCTACATAGCTGACTATGGCTACACCTTC. Protein product: CASSQSFYIADYGYTF.

The count of this clone is one. The chain uses TRBV5-1 and TRBJ2-5, with a weak D call TRBD2 (5 bases). This CDR3 is 18 amino acids long. Germline V CDR1 and CDR2: SGHRS, YFSETQ. V shed 0 bases and J shed 0 bases, with 18 bases lying between them. Here the CDR3 DNA reads TGCGCCAGCAGCTTGGGTGTGGTAGCGTCTCCGTACCAAGAGACCCAGTACTTC. This codes for CASSLGVVASPYQETQYF.

The chain couples TRBV19 to TRBJ2-7; 8 nucleotides line up with TRBD1. With V trimmed by 6 bases and J by 3 bases, 7 bases remained unmatched. Germline CDR1 is LNHDA and CDR2 is SQIVND (reference sequence). The CDR3 consists of 14 residues. The CDR3 DNA reads as TGTGCCAGTAGGGGCGGACAGGGAGGCTACGAGCAGTACTTC. Residues: CASRGGQGGYEQYF.

This rearrangement joins TRBV29-1 to TRBJ2-7; possible D gene TRBD2, 6 bases. CDR3 length: 14 residues. V was shortened by 4 bases and J by 3 bases, with 16 bases between the two germline ends. Germline V gives CDR1 SQVTM, CDR2 ANQGSEA. The CDR3 reads CSVASGLPHYEQYF. CDR3 nucleotides: TGCAGCGTTGCTTCGGGACTCCCTCACTACGAGCAGTACTTC.